This section outlines one T cell receptor (beta chain) sequence together with its context. The sample is drawn from a study of blood T cell repertoires in COVID-19. V shed 6 bases, J shed 11 bases, and the junction held 6 bases outside the gene matches. The CDR3 runs 12 residues. Germline V gene sequence: CDR1 MNHEY, CDR2 SVGAGI. Libraries were prepared by immunoSEQ multiplex PCR; TCRdb keeps only in-frame clonotypes and omits some of them. The table lists 250,000 to 300,000 clones, 80% to 90% of them singletons. The chain combines TRBV6-5 with TRBJ1-4; 7 bases line up with TRBD1. The receptor's source is a woman in her seventies with COVID-19, enrolled during active disease. What was sequenced was peripheral blood. The CDR3 reads CASRTQGFKLFF. The CDR3 DNA follows: TGTGCCAGCAGGACACAGGGGTTTAAACTGTTTTTT.